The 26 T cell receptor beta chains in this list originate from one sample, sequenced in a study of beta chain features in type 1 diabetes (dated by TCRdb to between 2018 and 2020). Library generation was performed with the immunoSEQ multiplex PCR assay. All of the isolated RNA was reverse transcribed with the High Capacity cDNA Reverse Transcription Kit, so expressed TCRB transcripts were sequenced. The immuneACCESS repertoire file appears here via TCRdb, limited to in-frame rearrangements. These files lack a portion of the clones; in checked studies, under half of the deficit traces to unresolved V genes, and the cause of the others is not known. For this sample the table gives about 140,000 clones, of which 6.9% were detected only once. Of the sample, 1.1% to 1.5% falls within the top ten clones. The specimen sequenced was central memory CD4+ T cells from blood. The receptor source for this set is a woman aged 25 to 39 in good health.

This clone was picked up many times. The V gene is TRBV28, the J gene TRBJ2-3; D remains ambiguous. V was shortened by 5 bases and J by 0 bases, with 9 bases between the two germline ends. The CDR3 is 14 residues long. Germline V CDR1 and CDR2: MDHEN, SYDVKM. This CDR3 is CASSTPQSTDTQYF. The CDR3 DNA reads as TGTGCCAGCAGTACCCCCCAGAGCACAGATACGCAGTATTTT.

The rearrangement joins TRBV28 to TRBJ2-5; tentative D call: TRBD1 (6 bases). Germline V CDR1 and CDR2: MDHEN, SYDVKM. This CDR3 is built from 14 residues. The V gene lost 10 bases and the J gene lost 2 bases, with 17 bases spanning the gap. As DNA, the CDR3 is TGTGCCACACAGGGAGCGGCCGATCAAGAGACCCAGTACTTC. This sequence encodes CATQGAADQETQYF.

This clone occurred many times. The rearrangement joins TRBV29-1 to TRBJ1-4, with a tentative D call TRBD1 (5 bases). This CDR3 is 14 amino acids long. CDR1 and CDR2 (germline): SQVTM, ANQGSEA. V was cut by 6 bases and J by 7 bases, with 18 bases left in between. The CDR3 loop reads CSVARAGDSEKLFF. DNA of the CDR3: TGCAGCGTCGCTCGGGCGGGGGATAGTGAAAAACTGTTTTTT.

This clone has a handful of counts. DNA for the CDR3: TGTGCCAGCAGCGCCCCGGGTTCATACAATGAGCAGTTCTTC. Protein: CASSAPGSYNEQFF. The V call is TRBV7-3, the J call TRBJ2-1; no reliable D call. Germline CDR1 is SGHTA and CDR2 is FQGTGA. Between the trimmed V and J ends, which lost 5 bases and 4 bases, there was a span of 12 bases. This CDR3 comprises 14 residues.

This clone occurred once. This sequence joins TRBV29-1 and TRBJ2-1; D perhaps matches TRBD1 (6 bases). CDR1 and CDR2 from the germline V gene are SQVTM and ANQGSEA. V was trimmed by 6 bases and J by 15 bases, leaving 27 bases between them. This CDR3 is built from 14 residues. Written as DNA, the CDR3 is TGCAGCGTCACGGACAGCCTCACCTACAATGAGGCGTTCTTC. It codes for CSVTDSLTYNEAFF.

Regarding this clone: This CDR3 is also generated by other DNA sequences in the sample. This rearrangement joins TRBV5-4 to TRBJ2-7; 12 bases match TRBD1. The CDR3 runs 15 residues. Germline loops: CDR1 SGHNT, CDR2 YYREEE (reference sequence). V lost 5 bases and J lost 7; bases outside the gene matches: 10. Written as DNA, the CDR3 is TGTGCCAGCAGTCCGCCGGGACAGGGGGCTTCTGAGCAGTACTTC. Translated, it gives CASSPPGQGASEQYF.

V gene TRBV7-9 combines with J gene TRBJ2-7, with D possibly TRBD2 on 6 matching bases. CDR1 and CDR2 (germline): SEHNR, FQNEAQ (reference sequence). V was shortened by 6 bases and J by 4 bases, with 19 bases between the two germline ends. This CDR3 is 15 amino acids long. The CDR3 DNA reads TGTGCCAGCAGTACCTCAGCGGGTTTGAAGTACGAGCAGTACTTC. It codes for CASSTSAGLKYEQYF.

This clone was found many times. The CDR3 loop is CASSLFAGLDSYNEQFF. The CDR3 DNA sequence: TGTGCCAGCAGCTTGTTTGCGGGACTAGACTCCTACAATGAGCAGTTCTTC. This chain links TRBV5-6 with TRBJ2-1; 8 nucleotides agree with TRBD2. Trimming took 1 base from V and 0 from J; bases not matched to a gene: 6. The CDR3 sequence is 17 residues long. Germline CDR1 and CDR2: SGHDT and YYEEEE. The entire variable domain, with the rest obtained from reference TRBV5-6 and TRBJ2-1, is as follows: DAGVTQSPTHLIKTRGQQVTLRCSPKSGHDTVSWYQQALGQGPQFIFQYYEEEERQRGNFPDRFSGHQFPNYSSELNVNALLLGDSALYLCASSLFAGLDSYNEQFFGPGTRLTVL.

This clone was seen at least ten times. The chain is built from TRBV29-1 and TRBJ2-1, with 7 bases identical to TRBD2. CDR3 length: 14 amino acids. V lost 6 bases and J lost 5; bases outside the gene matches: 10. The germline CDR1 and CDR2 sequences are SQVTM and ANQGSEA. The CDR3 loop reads CSVDTGGRHNEQFF. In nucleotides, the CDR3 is TGCAGCGTCGATACGGGCGGGAGACACAATGAGCAGTTCTTC.

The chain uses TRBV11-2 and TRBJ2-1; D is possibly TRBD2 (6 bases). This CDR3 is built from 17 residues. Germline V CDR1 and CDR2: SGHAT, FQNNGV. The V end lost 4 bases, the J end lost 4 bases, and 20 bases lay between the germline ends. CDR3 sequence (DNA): TGTGCCAGCAGCTCAGGCACTAGCCCCGACTTGTACAATGAGCAGTTCTTC. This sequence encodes CASSSGTSPDLYNEQFF.

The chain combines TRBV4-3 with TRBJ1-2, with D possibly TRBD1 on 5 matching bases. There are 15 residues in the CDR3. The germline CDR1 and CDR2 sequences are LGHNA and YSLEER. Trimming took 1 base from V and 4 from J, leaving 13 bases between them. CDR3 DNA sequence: TGCGCCAGCAGCCAAGGGGTACAGGACCCCTATGGCTACACCTTC. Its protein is CASSQGVQDPYGYTF.

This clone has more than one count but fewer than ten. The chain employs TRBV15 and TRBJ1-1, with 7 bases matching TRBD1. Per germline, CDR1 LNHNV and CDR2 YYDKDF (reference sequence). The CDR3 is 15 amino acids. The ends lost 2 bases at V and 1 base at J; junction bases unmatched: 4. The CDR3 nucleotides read TGTGCCACCAGCAGACCAGGGGGGCGGAACACTGAAGCTTTCTTT. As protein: CATSRPGGRNTEAFF. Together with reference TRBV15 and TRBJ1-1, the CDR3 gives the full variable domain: DAMVIQNPRYQVTQFGKPVTLSCSQTLNHNVMYWYQQKSSQAPKLLFHYYDKDFNNEADTPDNFQSRRPNTSFCFLDIRSPGLGDTAMYLCATSRPGGRNTEAFFGQGTRLTVV.

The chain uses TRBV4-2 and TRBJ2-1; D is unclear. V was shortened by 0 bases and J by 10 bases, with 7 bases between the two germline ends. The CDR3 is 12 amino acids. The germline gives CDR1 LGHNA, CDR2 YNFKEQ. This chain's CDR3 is CASSQDVREQFF. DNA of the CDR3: TGTGCCAGCAGCCAAGATGTGAGGGAGCAGTTCTTC.

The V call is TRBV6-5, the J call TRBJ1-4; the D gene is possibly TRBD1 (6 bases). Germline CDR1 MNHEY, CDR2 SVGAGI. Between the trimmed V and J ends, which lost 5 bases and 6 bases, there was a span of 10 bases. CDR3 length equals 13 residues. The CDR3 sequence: CASSLHRDEKLFF. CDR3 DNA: TGTGCCAGCAGTCTCCACAGGGATGAAAAACTGTTTTTT.

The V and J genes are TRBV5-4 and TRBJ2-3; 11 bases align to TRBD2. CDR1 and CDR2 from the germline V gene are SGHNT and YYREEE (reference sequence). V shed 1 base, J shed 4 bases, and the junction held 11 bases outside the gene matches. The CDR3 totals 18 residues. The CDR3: CASSLLSGRARAADTQYF. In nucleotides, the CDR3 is TGTGCCAGCAGCTTGCTTAGCGGGAGGGCCCGAGCGGCAGATACGCAGTATTTT.

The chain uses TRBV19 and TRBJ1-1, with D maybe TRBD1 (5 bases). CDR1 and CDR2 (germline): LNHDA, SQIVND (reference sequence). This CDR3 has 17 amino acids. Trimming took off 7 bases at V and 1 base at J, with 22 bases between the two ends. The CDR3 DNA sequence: TGTGCCAGTAACGTAGACAGTTTCAAGATATCGAACACTGAAGCTTTCTTT. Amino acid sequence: CASNVDSFKISNTEAFF.

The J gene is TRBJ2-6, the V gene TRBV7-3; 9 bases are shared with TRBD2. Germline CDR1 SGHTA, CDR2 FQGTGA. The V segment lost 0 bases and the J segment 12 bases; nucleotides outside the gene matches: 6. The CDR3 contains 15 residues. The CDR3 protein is CASSLTSGGRSVLTF. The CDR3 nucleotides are TGTGCCAGCAGCTTAACTAGCGGGGGACGTAGCGTCCTGACTTTC.

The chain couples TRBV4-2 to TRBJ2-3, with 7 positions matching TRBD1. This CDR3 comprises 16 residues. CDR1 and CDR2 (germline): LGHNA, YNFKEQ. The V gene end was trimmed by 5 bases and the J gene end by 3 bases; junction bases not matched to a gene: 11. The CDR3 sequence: CASSTRRQGDTDTQYF. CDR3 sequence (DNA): TGTGCCAGCAGCACAAGGCGACAGGGCGATACAGATACGCAGTATTTT.

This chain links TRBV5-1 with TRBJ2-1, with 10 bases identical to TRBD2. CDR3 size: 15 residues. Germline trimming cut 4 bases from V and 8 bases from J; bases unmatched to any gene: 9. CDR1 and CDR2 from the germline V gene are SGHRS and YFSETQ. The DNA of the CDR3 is TGCGCCAGCAGCGGCACGGGACTAGCGATCGATGAGCAGTTCTTC. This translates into CASSGTGLAIDEQFF.

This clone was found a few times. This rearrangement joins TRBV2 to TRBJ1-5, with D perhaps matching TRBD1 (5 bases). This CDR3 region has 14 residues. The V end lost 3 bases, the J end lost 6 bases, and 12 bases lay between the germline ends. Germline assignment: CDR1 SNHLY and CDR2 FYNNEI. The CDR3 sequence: CASSEVRGSQPQHF. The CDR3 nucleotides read TGTGCCAGCAGTGAGGTTCGGGGGAGTCAGCCCCAGCATTTT.

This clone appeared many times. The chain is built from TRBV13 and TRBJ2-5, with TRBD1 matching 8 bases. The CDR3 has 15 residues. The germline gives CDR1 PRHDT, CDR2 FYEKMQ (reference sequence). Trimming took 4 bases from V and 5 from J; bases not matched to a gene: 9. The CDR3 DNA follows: TGTGCCAGCAGCTCAGACAGGGGCGCTGGTGAGACCCAGTACTTC. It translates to CASSSDRGAGETQYF.

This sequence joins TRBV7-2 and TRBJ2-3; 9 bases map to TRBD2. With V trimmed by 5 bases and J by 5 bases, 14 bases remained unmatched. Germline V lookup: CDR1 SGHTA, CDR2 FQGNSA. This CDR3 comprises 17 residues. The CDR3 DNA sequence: TGTGCCAGCAGCCCAAAGGTGGTAGCGGGAGCGAAAGATACGCAGTATTTT. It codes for CASSPKVVAGAKDTQYF.

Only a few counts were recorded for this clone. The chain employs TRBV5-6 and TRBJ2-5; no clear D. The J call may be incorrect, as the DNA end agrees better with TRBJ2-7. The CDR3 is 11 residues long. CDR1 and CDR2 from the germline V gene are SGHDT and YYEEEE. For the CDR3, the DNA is TGTGCCAGCAGCTTAGAGTACGAGCAGTACTTC. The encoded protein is CASSLEYEQYF.

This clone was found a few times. CDR3 coding DNA: TGTGCCAGCAGCGTAGGGTCTAGCGGAGGAGGGTTAGCCAAAAACATTCAGTACTTC. It translates to CASSVGSSGGGLAKNIQYF. The chain is built from TRBV9 and TRBJ2-4; TRBD2 matches 7 bases. Germline V lookup: CDR1 SGDLS, CDR2 YYNGEE. Trimming cost V 0 bases and J 0 bases; bases outside gene matches: 12. The CDR3 contains 19 residues.

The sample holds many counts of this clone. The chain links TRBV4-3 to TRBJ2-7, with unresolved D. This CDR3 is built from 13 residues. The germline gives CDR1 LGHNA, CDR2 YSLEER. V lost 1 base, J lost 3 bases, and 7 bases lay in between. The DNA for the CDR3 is TGCGCCAGCAGCCAAGGGCTTATCTACGAGCAGTACTTC. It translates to CASSQGLIYEQYF.

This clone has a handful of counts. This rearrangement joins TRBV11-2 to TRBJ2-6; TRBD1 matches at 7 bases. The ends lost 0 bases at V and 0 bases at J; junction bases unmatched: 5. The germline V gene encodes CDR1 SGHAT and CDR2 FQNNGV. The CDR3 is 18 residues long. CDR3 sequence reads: CASSLEGQFSSGANVLTF. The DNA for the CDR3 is TGTGCCAGCAGCTTAGAGGGACAGTTCTCCTCTGGGGCCAACGTCCTGACTTTC.